This TCR beta chain was retrieved from a study of T-cell memory formation after mild COVID-19. TCRdb processed the 5' RACE reads anew with MiXCR; each CDR3 protein has one entry. This table has over 70,000 distinct CDR3 sequences, approximately 16% appearing once. The receptor was isolated from a young man who had mild COVID-19 (a few samples of this study predate the infection). Cell type and time point are not known. Sequences were obtained from PBMCs or a T cell subset sorted from them (not recorded which).

Written as DNA, the CDR3 is TGTGCCAGCAGTTTTGTTGGAGGGATCTATGGCTACACCTTC. This translates into CASSFVGGIYGYTF. V is TRBV12-3 or TRBV12-4 and J is TRBJ1-2; D is unresolved. Between the trimmed V and J ends, which lost 3 bases and 4 bases, there was a span of 12 bases. This CDR3 region has 14 residues.